The 25 T cell receptor beta chains given below trace back to one sample, sequenced in a study of breast tumors, draining lymph nodes, adjacent tissues. Samples came from axillary lymph nodes draining the breast cancer. From the multiplex PCR reads, TCRdb called clonotypes with MiXCR, one entry per CDR3 protein. The sample lists about 230,000 distinct CDR3 sequences; about 30% were seen once. The sequenced sample consisted of axillary lymph node tissue. The receptors derive from a female donor with breast cancer. Some clones in this sample may be carry-over from other donors' samples.

This clonotype came up many times. The CDR3 DNA reads TGTGCCAGCAGATCCGACCCGGGGGCTGAGCAGTTCTTC. Its protein product is CASRSDPGAEQFF. The chain recombines TRBV25-1 with TRBJ2-1; D possibly uses TRBD1 or TRBD2 (6 bases each). V was pared by 6 bases and J by 9 bases, with 15 bases between. This CDR3 contains 13 residues. Germline-derived CDR1 and CDR2 are MGHDK and SYGVNS.

Concerning this clonotype: It is likely a read error, because the conserved phenylalanine at the end of the CDR3 is missing. V usage is TRBV2 and J usage is TRBJ1-2; perhaps TRBD1 as D (6 bases). Trimming took off 5 bases at V and 0 bases at J, with 10 bases between the two ends. CDR1 and CDR2 (germline): SNHLY, FYNNEI. This CDR3 comprises 14 residues. In DNA, the CDR3 is TGTGCCAGCAGTCACAGGGCTCCTAACTATGGCTACACCCAC. It codes for CASSHRAPNYGYTH.

This clonotype was counted ten times or more. This chain links TRBV29-1 with TRBJ2-1, with 7 bases that match TRBD2. Germline CDR1 SQVTM, CDR2 ANQGSEA. J was trimmed by 6 bases and V by 5 bases; bases with no gene match: 7. The CDR3 spans 13 residues. In DNA form, the CDR3 reads TGCAGCGTTCGGATAGCGGGCTTCAATGAGCAGTTCTTC. Protein product: CSVRIAGFNEQFF.

This clonotype was picked up a small number of times. The rearrangement uses TRBV7-8 and TRBJ2-1; D is possibly TRBD1 (6 bases). CDR1 SGHVS and CDR2 FQNEAQ come from the germline V gene. V was cut by 5 bases and J by 7 bases, with 9 bases left in between. The CDR3 is 12 residues long. In DNA form, the CDR3 reads TGTGCCAGCAGCCCCGGGACAAATGAGCAGTTCTTC. Encoded protein: CASSPGTNEQFF. The variable domain in full, with the rest retrieved from reference TRBV7-8 and TRBJ2-1, is GAGVSQSPRYKVAKRGQDVALRCDPISGHVSLFWYQQALGQGPEFLTYFQNEAQLDKSGLPSDRFFAERPEGSVSTLKIQRTQQEDSAVYLCASSPGTNEQFFGPGTRLTVL.

This clonotype was observed a handful of times. This chain uses TRBV28 with TRBJ2-6, with D possibly TRBD2 on 5 matching bases. CDR1 and CDR2 (germline): MDHEN, SYDVKM. The CDR3 contains 19 residues. The V and J ends lost 5 bases and 0 bases respectively, with 20 bases between them. The CDR3 reads CASSLPPGKRDSGANVLTF. In nucleotides, the CDR3 is TGTGCCAGCAGTCTCCCCCCGGGGAAGAGGGACTCTGGGGCCAACGTCCTGACTTTC.

The table lists this clonotype with many counts. The J gene is TRBJ2-1, the V gene TRBV20-1; 8 bases match TRBD2. CDR1 is DFQATT, CDR2 SNEGSKA, per germline (reference sequence). The CDR3 extends over 15 amino acids. Unmatched junction bases numbered 11, after V lost 1 base and J lost 9 bases. CDR3 loop: CSARGPSGSKGEQFF. The CDR3 DNA sequence: TGCAGTGCTAGAGGACCCAGCGGGAGTAAAGGTGAGCAGTTCTTC.

The rearrangement links TRBV12-3 or TRBV12-4 to TRBJ1-2; TRBD1 aligns across 7 bases. V was pared by 6 bases and J by 7 bases, with 11 bases of the junction left unmatched. The CDR3 runs to 14 residues. In nucleotides, the CDR3 is TGTGCCAGCAGGGATAACAGGGGAACTCGTGGCTACACCTTC. Translating it yields CASRDNRGTRGYTF.

On this clonotype: One end of the junction does not line up with germline, which may come from a read error. This chain uses TRBV15 with TRBJ2-7, with a weak D call TRBD2 (7 bases). From germline, CDR1 is LNHNV and CDR2 YYDKDF (reference sequence). This CDR3 has 14 residues. In DNA, the CDR3 is TGTGCCACCGGCAGAGAGCCAGGGGACTACGAGCAGCACTTC. It specifies CATGREPGDYEQHF.

This clonotype was seen repeatedly, ten times or more. The V gene is TRBV5-1, the J gene TRBJ2-7, with D possibly being TRBD2 (5 bases). The ends were cut back, 0 bases at V and 6 bases at J, with 13 bases in the middle. Germline CDR1 is SGHRS and CDR2 is YFSETQ. The CDR3 extends over 14 amino acids. The CDR3 is CASSLGSGSAEQYF. The CDR3 DNA follows: TGCGCCAGCAGCTTGGGTTCGGGGTCTGCCGAGCAGTACTTC.

This chain connects TRBV24-1 to TRBJ2-2; D is undetermined. V dropped 7 bases and J dropped 1 base, with 9 bases sitting between them. There are 14 residues in the CDR3. The germline V gene has CDR1 KGHDR and CDR2 SFDVKD. In DNA form, the CDR3 reads TGTGCCACCAGCTTCCGCGGGAACACCGGGGAGCTGTTTTTT. Its translation is CATSFRGNTGELFF.

The chain links TRBV30 to TRBJ2-1, with D perhaps matching TRBD2 (6 bases). The CDR3 has 15 residues. V dropped 2 bases and J dropped 0 bases, with 11 bases sitting between them. Germline V gene sequence: CDR1 GTSNPN, CDR2 SVGIG (reference sequence). The CDR3 coding sequence is TGTGCCTGGAGTATCCTAGCGTACTCCTACAATGAGCAGTTCTTC. Protein product: CAWSILAYSYNEQFF. The whole variable domain, remainder taken from reference TRBV30 and TRBJ2-1, is SQTIHQWPATLVQPVGSPLSLECTVEGTSNPNLYWYRQAAGRGLQLLFYSVGIGQISSEVPQNLSASRPQDRQFILSSKKLLLSDSGFYLCAWSILAYSYNEQFFGPGTRLTVL.

This clonotype was seen repeatedly, ten times or more. This chain joins TRBV5-4 and TRBJ2-1; no definite D call. Germline lookup yields CDR1 SGHNT and CDR2 YYREEE (reference sequence). The CDR3 runs 14 residues. The V end lost 0 bases, the J end lost 7 bases, and 11 bases lay between the germline ends. CDR3 DNA sequence: TGTGCCAGCAGCTTGGGTTTTGTGGGGAATGAGCAGTTCTTC. It translates to CASSLGFVGNEQFF.

Concerning this clonotype: This could be a read error, since a much larger clone is one nucleotide away. The chain joins TRBV11-3 to TRBJ2-5; 10 bases align to TRBD2. The V gene end was trimmed by 5 bases and the J gene end by 4 bases; junction bases not matched to a gene: 7. Germline-derived CDR1 and CDR2 are SGHNT and YENEEA. This CDR3 contains 15 residues. CDR3 sequence (DNA): TGTGCCAGCAGCAAAGGACTAGCGGCAACAGAGACCCAGTACTTC. Translated: CASSKGLAATETQYF.

The table lists this clonotype with many counts. The chain couples TRBV30 to TRBJ2-4, with D possibly matching TRBD2 (5 bases). The germline V and J ends were trimmed by 3 bases and 0 bases, with 15 bases remaining between them. The CDR3 extends over 16 amino acids. Germline V gene lookup returns CDR1 GTSNPN and CDR2 SVGIG (reference sequence). CDR3 residues: CAWRQTTWGAKNIQYF. For the CDR3, the DNA is TGTGCCTGGAGACAGACTACGTGGGGAGCCAAAAACATTCAGTACTTC.

The chain employs TRBV19 and TRBJ1-4, with a tentative D call TRBD1 (5 bases). Per germline, CDR1 LNHDA and CDR2 SQIVND (reference sequence). There are 16 residues in the CDR3. Trimming left V 3 bases short and J 8 bases short, with 19 bases between. CDR3 DNA: TGTGCCAGTAGTATTCGGGCAGGGTTTCCCGGGGAAAAACTGTTTTTT. Its translation is CASSIRAGFPGEKLFF.

Details on this clonotype: At one end the junction does not follow the germline gene, possibly because of a read error. V and J are TRBV7-2 and TRBJ2-4; D is undetermined. The CDR3 is 13 amino acids. The V gene's germline CDR1 is SGHTA and CDR2 FQGNSA. The CDR3 nucleotides read TGTGCCAGCAGCTTAGGAACTGCTAACAGTCAGTACTTC. Encoded protein: CASSLGTANSQYF. Full variable domain (remainder filled in from reference TRBV7-2 and TRBJ2-4): GAGVSQSPSNKVTEKGKDVELRCDPISGHTALYWYRQSLGQGLEFLIYFQGNSAPDKSGLPSDRFSAERTGGSVSTLTIQRTQQEDSAVYLCASSLGTANSQYFGAGTRLSVL.

The V gene is TRBV2, the J gene TRBJ2-3; TRBD2 agrees at 7 bases. The trim removed 4 bases at V and 7 bases at J, leaving 14 bases unmatched. CDR3 length: 16 residues. Germline loops: CDR1 SNHLY, CDR2 FYNNEI. The CDR3 DNA sequence: TGTGCCAGCAGTGCCGGGGGAGGACTAGAAGGATATACGCAGTATTTT. Translating it yields CASSAGGGLEGYTQYF.

The gene calls are TRBV24-1 and TRBJ1-2; TRBD1 agrees at 9 bases. The CDR3 consists of 15 residues. With 5 bases clipped from V and 8 bases from J, the junction kept 11 bases outside the gene matches. Germline V gives CDR1 KGHDR, CDR2 SFDVKD. The CDR3 spells CATSAGQGFSRGYTF. The CDR3 nucleotides are TGTGCCACCAGTGCGGGACAGGGCTTCAGTAGGGGCTACACCTTC.

This clonotype appeared many times. One base away lies a much larger clone, so this may be a sequencing read error. The chain carries TRBV7-2 and TRBJ2-7, with 7 bases identical to TRBD1. Germline V gene data show CDR1 as SGHTA and CDR2 as FQGNSA. The CDR3 runs 14 residues. The CDR3 loop reads CASSLAPGQYEQCF. In DNA form, the CDR3 reads TGTGCCAGCAGCTTAGCGCCGGGACAGTACGAGCAGTGCTTC. Complete variable domain (other parts from reference TRBV7-2 and TRBJ2-7): GAGVSQSPSNKVTEKGKDVELRCDPISGHTALYWYRQSLGQGLEFLIYFQGNSAPDKSGLPSDRFSAERTGGSVSTLTIQRTQQEDSAVYLCASSLAPGQYEQCFGPGTRLTVT.

This clonotype was seen at least ten times. The V gene is TRBV11-3, the J gene TRBJ2-7; 10 bases map to TRBD2. Trimming at V came to 4 bases and at J to 2 bases, leaving 8 bases not matched to a gene. The V gene's germline CDR1 is SGHNT and CDR2 YENEEA. The CDR3 runs 16 residues. The CDR3 sequence is CASSSDSGRPPYEQYF. The DNA of the CDR3 is TGTGCCAGCAGCTCCGATAGCGGGAGGCCCCCCTACGAGCAGTACTTC.

Concerning this clonotype: The limits of the CDR3 on the DNA are not certain, so only TCRdb's listed CDR3 is given. The gene calls are TRBV7-2 and TRBJ2-3. Germline-derived CDR1 and CDR2 are SGHTA and FQGNSA. A total of 17 residues make up the CDR3, ends included. The CDR3 reads CASSFYICSADGDTQYF.

This clonotype was seen repeatedly, ten times or more. This chain connects TRBV28 to TRBJ2-7, with 9 bases aligning to TRBD1. Germline trimming cut 8 bases from V and 3 bases from J; bases unmatched to any gene: 8. The CDR3 is made up of 14 amino acids. The germline CDR1 and CDR2 sequences are MDHEN and SYDVKM. CDR3 residues: CASHAPGQGYEQYF. The CDR3 bases are TGTGCCAGCCACGCCCCGGGACAGGGCTACGAGCAGTACTTC.

This clonotype was seen a handful of times. This clone may be a read error of a much larger clone one base away. The chain couples TRBV5-1 to TRBJ1-4; perhaps TRBD1 as D (5 bases). Trimming removed 5 bases at V and 8 bases at J, with 19 bases between. Germline CDR1 is SGHRS and CDR2 is YFSETQ. The CDR3 covers 15 residues. The CDR3: CASRHTGRGDEKLFF. CDR3 nucleotide sequence: TGCGCCAGCAGACATACCGGACGTGGGGACGAAAAACTGTTTTTT.

This clonotype showed up many times. V gene TRBV9 combines with J gene TRBJ2-3, with TRBD2 matching over 7 bases. The CDR3 covers 16 residues. Trimming took 4 bases from V and 3 from J; bases not matched to a gene: 11. The germline V gene encodes CDR1 SGDLS and CDR2 YYNGEE. The CDR3 sequence: CASSPRTSPVTDTQYF. The CDR3 bases are TGTGCCAGCAGCCCCAGGACTAGTCCCGTGACAGATACGCAGTATTTT.

This clonotype was observed many times. The chain combines TRBV30 with TRBJ2-1; the D gene is possibly TRBD2 (6 bases). The length of the CDR3 is 14 residues. Germline assignment: CDR1 GTSNPN and CDR2 SVGIG (reference sequence). V was clipped by 7 bases and J by 4 bases, with 17 bases between them. DNA of the CDR3: TGTGCCTCATACCGGGACTTTCCTTACAATGAGCAGTTCTTC. It codes for CASYRDFPYNEQFF.